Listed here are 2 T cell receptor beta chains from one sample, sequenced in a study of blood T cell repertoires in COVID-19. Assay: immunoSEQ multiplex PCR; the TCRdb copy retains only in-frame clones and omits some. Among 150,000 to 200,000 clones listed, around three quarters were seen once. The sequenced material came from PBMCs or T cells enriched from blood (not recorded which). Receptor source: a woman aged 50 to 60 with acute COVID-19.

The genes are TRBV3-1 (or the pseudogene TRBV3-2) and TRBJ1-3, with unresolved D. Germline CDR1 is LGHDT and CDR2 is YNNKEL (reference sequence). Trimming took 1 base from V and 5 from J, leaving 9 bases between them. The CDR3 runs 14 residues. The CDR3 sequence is CASSQVRGRNTIYF. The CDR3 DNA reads TGTGCCAGCAGCCAAGTCCGGGGTAGAAACACCATATATTTT.

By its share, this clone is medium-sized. CDR3 region: CASSPTSGNNEQFF. The DNA of the CDR3 is TGTGCCAGCAGCCCGACTAGCGGAAACAATGAGCAGTTCTTC. This chain joins TRBV7-9 and TRBJ2-1; TRBD2 matches 9 bases. The CDR3 consists of 14 residues. With 5 bases clipped from V and 5 bases from J, the junction kept 4 bases outside the gene matches. Per the germline V gene, CDR1 is SEHNR and CDR2 is FQNEAQ (reference sequence).